This T cell receptor beta chain was retrieved from a study of T cell changes during pregnancy in multiple sclerosis. Germline assignment: CDR1 LNHNV and CDR2 YYDKDF (reference sequence). CDR3 length equals 15 residues. V was pared by 4 bases and J by 5 bases, with 17 bases between. The table came from immunoSEQ multiplex PCR; TCRdb's copy has only in-frame clones and leaves some out. The sample lists some 97,000 clones, 90% to 95% seen once, with 0.7% to 0.9% in the top ten. This clonotype was obtained from a female donor with multiple sclerosis, enrolled in a pregnancy study. V is TRBV15 and J is TRBJ2-5; TRBD1 is a possible D gene (5 bases). This specimen was peripheral blood, taken before pregnancy. This CDR3 reads CATSTYSTKGETQYF. The CDR3 coding sequence is TGTGCCACCAGCACCTACTCGACAAAGGGGGAGACCCAGTACTTC.